This note documents a single TCR beta chain sequence. This clone was seen at least ten times. No antigen is known for it. Per-nucleotide qualities are absent, and no much larger clonotype sits a single base away. The cohort consisted of more than 650 healthy bone marrow donors. At the time of sampling, all cohort members were nominally healthy, though unrecorded immune exposures were likely present. The donor was CMV seronegative and was included in the group of several hundred seronegative cohort members. Each donor provided a peripheral blood sample, and peripheral blood mononuclear cells were used for TCR beta sequencing. Genomic DNA extraction from the blood cell samples was performed with the Qiagen DNeasy Blood Extraction Kit. The record originates from a study of cytomegalovirus exposure and HLA in healthy donors (TCRdb year 2017). At the level of the whole study: An earlier analysis of 587 of the donors reported about 290 Gb of sequence data and 117 million unique TCR beta sequences from about 180 million T cells. About 300 gigabases of sequencing data and 91 million or so unique TCR sequences made up an early release that covered around 640 HLA-typed donors. Of the 300 to 450 genotyped donors, roughly 76% were placed in the genetic ancestry cluster associated with self-reported Caucasian donors. The aim of the study was to test whether cataloging public T cell receptors could identify signatures of past pathogen exposure. The study used immunosequencing to profile the T cell repertoires of 600 to 850 subjects and linked those repertoires to cytomegalovirus serostatus. In addition to the first cohort of hundreds of subjects, a separate validation cohort of 130 or so different subjects was used. To predict cytomegalovirus infection status, the study combined high-throughput TCR immunosequencing, statistical association of individual TCRs with disease status, and machine learning. A later analysis re-examined previously published TCR beta repertoires from just over 650 donors and added high-resolution HLA genotyping to investigate patterns of TCR occurrence. The later analysis used no new phenotypic data to find candidate immune exposures, relying instead on TCR beta sequences and their occurrence across donors. To decide whether each TCR beta V gene segment behaved as functional or pseudogenic, an earlier analysis of some 600 of the donors relied on high-throughput TCR beta sequencing. Donor age, sex, ethnicity and CMV serostatus were compiled alongside the repertoire data. A later genetic analysis used genome-wide SNP genotypes for about 60% of the 666 donors, treating that subset as a discovery cohort. All discovery cohort repertoires had been generated using a single sequencing platform. Class I and class II HLA loci were covered by the typing at four-digit resolution. The number of donors typed differed by locus, with roughly 629-640 for A, B, C, DRB1 and DQB1, approximately 500 for DQA1, 600 to 610 for DPA1, and over 400 for DPB1. A few DR-DQ haplotypes were handled as single units for association and clustering because linkage in the cohort was strong. Among about 370 genotyped donors of the cohort, an average of approximately 220,000 unique TCR beta nucleotide sequences was sequenced per donor, of which about 19% were non-productive. Beyond this particular receptor, the publication reports: A further reported finding was that TCR beta sequences accurately predicted the HLA-A and HLA-B alleles for most subjects in the first cohort. Most CMV-associated TCR beta chains appeared to be HLA-restricted in a later analysis, and the HLA associations seemed to be driven largely by CMV exposure. Around 16 rarely observed V segments, including chromosome 9 orphons, were excluded from the earlier analysis of some 590 of the donors because counts were too low. The study listed around 160 TCR beta chains as associated with cytomegalovirus. Broadly in line with IMGT annotations, most TCR beta V segments showed up in productive rearrangements about 87% or about 30% of the time in an earlier analysis of roughly 590 of the donors. In a later genetic analysis, fewer N-insertions in productive TCRs were reported among donors in an Asian-associated ancestry cluster than the approximately 630-donor mean. The authors suggested that the approach could potentially be generalized to other disease states and immunological phenotypes. A later analysis found that TCR association rates varied across HLA loci, with DRB1 alleles showing the most associated TCRs and HLA-C alleles the fewest. The classifier was reported to diagnose cytomegalovirus status with high specificity and sensitivity in both the original and validation cohorts. Some IMGT-functional V segments, including TRBV6-2 and TRBV6-3, could not be distinguished by the 87-base-pair reads and were therefore excluded. An association between a missense DCLRE1C variant and V-gene and J-gene trimming of TCR beta chains was found in a later genetic analysis and replicated in an independent cohort. A later analysis associated about 17,000 TCR beta sequences with specific HLA alleles at a false discovery rate of 0.05. Compared with equally common non-associated chains, HLA-associated TCR beta chains in a later analysis were more clonally expanded and had lower generation probabilities. Most TCR sequences were observed very rarely across donors, whereas some public TCRs were present in many individuals. Assigning TCR associations to individual alleles was difficult when HLA alleles, especially DR and DQ, strongly co-occurred. The only immune exposure information available for the cohort was CMV serostatus. Because HLA typing was unavailable for some donors at each locus, only the typed subset was used in association tests. A few of the identified cytomegalovirus-associated TCR beta chains were confirmed in vitro to be specific for cytomegalovirus antigens. The presence/absence analyses assumed that sequencing depth was roughly uniform across donors, and that assumption may not be true. Several of the top co-occurrence clusters appeared to be linked to parvovirus B19, influenza, CMV and Epstein-Barr virus, according to a later analysis. This cohort had only TCR beta chains sequenced, and the lack of alpha or paired-chain data limited which features could be detected. A cluster of highly shared sequence variants was judged likely to be a technical artifact of the sequencing pipeline. Correlated functional status among segregating V segments might be attributable to linkage disequilibrium, but an unknown experimental factor could not be ruled out.

The protocol used for the library was the immunoSEQ multiplex PCR assay. For the multiplex PCR, a mixture combining 60 forward primers for TCR Vbeta segments and 13 reverse primers for TCR Jbeta segments was used. A multiplex PCR assay on genomic DNA amplified the CDR3 region of rearranged TCR beta genes. The Illumina HiSeq System was used to sequence the amplified TCR beta libraries as 87-base-pair reads. Regarding the original processing steps: A later analysis counted around 72 million unique TCR beta chains across the 550 to 700 repertoires, and 10 million to 12 million of these chains were shared by at least two donors. A nearest-neighbor algorithm error-corrected the raw reads and collapsed the reads into unique sequences, merging closely related sequences to remove PCR and sequencing errors. Alignment of CDR3 sequences to IMGT reference sequences was used to assign V, D and J gene segments. Each retained sequence needed at least a six-nucleotide match to both a V gene segment and a J gene segment. Rearrangements were called productive when the CDR3 lacked stop codons and stayed in frame with V and J; all others were non-productive. CDR3 was defined according to IMGT convention as the region running from the second conserved V-encoded cysteine to the conserved J-encoded phenylalanine. The earlier analysis of approximately 500 of the donors excluded sequences that lacked an unambiguous match to a single V gene segment. In an earlier analysis of 587 of the donors, a V segment was called functional when productive rearrangements were above 56.7%, and segregating when the standard deviation between donors exceeded 5%. A statistical classification framework was developed to diagnose cytomegalovirus status using the catalog of TCR beta chain sequences. A later analysis assigned V and J genes by comparing TCR nucleotide sequences with IMGT/GENE-DB human TR gene sequences. The TCRdist pipeline was used in a later analysis to assign CDR3 sequences and most-parsimonious VDJ recombination scenarios. A later analysis defined each TCR beta chain by its CDR3 amino acid sequence plus V-gene family, and excluded reads lacking a unique V-gene family. A later analysis removed nearly 600 highly shared, low-generation-probability nucleotide sequences to deal with suspected cross-contamination and a sequencing artifact. A later analysis calculated a clonal expansion index for each public chain from normalized within-repertoire ranks of inferred template counts. In a later analysis, generation probabilities were computed using a VDJ recombination model fitted to out-of-frame rearrangements, and the results were checked against IGoR. A later analysis scored TCR-TCR, TCR-HLA and TCR-CMV co-occurrence with hypergeometric tests, applying a repertoire-size bias correction to TCR pairs. To estimate false discovery rates, a later analysis permuted the HLA or CMV assignments 20 times. In a later analysis, co-occurring TCRs were grouped with DBSCAN, and TCRdist sequence similarity was added when clustering was performed within HLA-allele-positive subsets. Repertoires with fewer than 30,000 or more than 120,000 public chains, plus five repertoires with anomalous nucleotide sharing, were excluded from co-occurrence clustering. The table comes from immuneACCESS by way of TCRdb, which keeps in-frame sequences with V and J called. Part of the clones is missing from these tables; in studies checked, under half for an unresolved V gene and the rest for unknown reasons. Clone size and V and J calls were adopted from that table, with D and trimming inferred from the DNA. This sample has about 94,000 clones in its table, and 6% to 9% of those were observed once. The ten largest clones represent 2% to 2.5% of the sample.

The CDR3 holds 15 amino acids from the cysteine to the phenylalanine. The CDR3 DNA has 45 bases and is translated from base 1. Trimming removed 5 bases from V and 6 bases from J; the gene matches leave 7 bases unexplained. In the germline V gene, CDR1 corresponds to SGHAT and CDR2 to FQNNGV. Sequencing was done on a sample of PBMCs. The chain links TRBV11-2 with TRBJ1-6; 7 central bases correspond to TRBD1. The clonotype originates from a man aged 45-65 years in good health and CMV-seronegative. The CDR3 has the sequence CASSTRQGSNSPLHF. The DNA sequence reads TGTGCCAGCAGCACCCGACAGGGATCTAATTCACCCCTCCACTTT.